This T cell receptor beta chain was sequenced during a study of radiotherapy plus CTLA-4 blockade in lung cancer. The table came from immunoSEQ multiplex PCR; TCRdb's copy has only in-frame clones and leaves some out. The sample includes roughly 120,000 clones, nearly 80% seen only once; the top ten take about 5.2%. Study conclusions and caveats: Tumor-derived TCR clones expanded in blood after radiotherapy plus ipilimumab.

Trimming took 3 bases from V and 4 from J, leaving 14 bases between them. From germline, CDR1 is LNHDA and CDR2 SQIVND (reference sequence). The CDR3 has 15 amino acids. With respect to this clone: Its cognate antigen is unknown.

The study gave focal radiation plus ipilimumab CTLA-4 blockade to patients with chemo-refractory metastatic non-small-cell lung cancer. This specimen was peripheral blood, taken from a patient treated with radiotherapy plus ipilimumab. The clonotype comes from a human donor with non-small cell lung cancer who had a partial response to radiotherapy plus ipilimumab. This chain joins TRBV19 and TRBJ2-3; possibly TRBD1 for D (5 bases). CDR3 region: CASSIRDRGSDTQYF. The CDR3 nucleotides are TGTGCCAGTAGTATCCGAGACAGAGGTTCAGATACGCAGTATTTT.